Each of the 13 T cell receptor beta chains below was sequenced from the same sample in a study of CD8+CD57+ T cells in acquired aplastic anemia. The use of genomic DNA as template underpinned the TCR beta VDJ and CDR3 profiling. MiXCR, run by TCRdb on the reads, gives a single entry per CDR3 protein. Found here are roughly 190,000 distinct CDR3 sequences, around half of them singletons; the top ten hold roughly 15%. The sequenced material came from sorted CD4+, CD8+, or CD8+CD57+ T cells (not recorded which) from PBMCs. The receptors stem from a human donor in good health, serving as a control.

This clonotype has only one observation. V gene TRBV6-2 or TRBV6-3 combines with J gene TRBJ2-7; no definite D call. Germline V gene data show CDR1 as MNHEY and CDR2 as SVGEGT. V was trimmed by 7 bases and J by 2 bases, leaving 15 bases between them. There are 14 residues in the CDR3. The CDR3 region is CASTHSAPPYEQYV. In DNA form, the CDR3 reads TGTGCCAGCACACACTCAGCCCCCCCCTACGAGCAGTACGTC.

This clonotype appeared a single time. The CDR3 region is CSATRQLNTEAFF. CDR3 DNA sequence: TGCAGTGCTACTCGACAGTTGAACACTGAAGCTTTCTTT. The rearrangement uses TRBV20-1 and TRBJ1-1, with TRBD1 as a possible D gene (5 bases). The germline CDR1 and CDR2 sequences are DFQATT and SNEGSKA (reference sequence). Deletions cut 4 bases from V and 0 bases from J, with 9 bases between. This CDR3 comprises 13 residues.

The chain combines TRBV2 with TRBJ1-6; D gene ambiguous. The CDR3 length is 12 residues. The germline CDR1 and CDR2 sequences are SNHLY and FYNNEI. Trimming removed 6 bases at V and 5 bases at J, with 5 bases between. CDR3 sequence (DNA): TGTGCCAGCAGACCAGATAATTCACCCCTCCACTTT. Its protein is CASRPDNSPLHF.

V is TRBV18 and J is TRBJ1-1; 9 positions match TRBD1. The CDR3 length is 17 residues. CDR1 KGHSH and CDR2 LQKENI come from the germline V gene. With V trimmed by 6 bases and J by 3 bases, 14 bases remained unmatched. The CDR3 sequence is CASSRQGQGVGYTEAFF. The DNA for the CDR3 is TGTGCCAGCTCGCGACAGGGACAGGGAGTAGGGTACACTGAAGCTTTCTTT.

The sample holds many counts of this clonotype. This rearrangement joins TRBV20-1 to TRBJ1-2; 9 nucleotides match TRBD1. The V gene's germline CDR1 is DFQATT and CDR2 SNEGSKA (reference sequence). The V and J ends lost 5 bases and 2 bases, in that order; junction bases with no gene match: 9. This CDR3 region has 15 residues. DNA of the CDR3: TGCAGTGCTCCGCTATCGGGACAGGGAAACTATGGCTACACCTTC. It yields the protein CSAPLSGQGNYGYTF.

This clonotype occurred once. This chain joins TRBV7-2 and TRBJ2-7; D unclear. The CDR3 consists of 13 residues. With 5 bases removed from V and 4 bases from J, the gap between germline ends came to 12 bases. Germline V gene sequence: CDR1 SGHTA, CDR2 FQGNSA. CDR3 coding DNA: TGTGCCAGCAGCCTCAATCTTGGGTACGAGCAGTACGTC. Translating it yields CASSLNLGYEQYV.

The V gene is TRBV6-1, the J gene TRBJ2-7; D is undetermined. V was cut by 3 bases and J by 2 bases, with 11 bases left in between. The V gene's germline CDR1 is MNHNS and CDR2 SASEGT. This CDR3 has 14 amino acids. The CDR3 reads CASSDGWGTYEQYF. Written as DNA, the CDR3 is TGTGCCAGCAGTGATGGATGGGGTACCTACGAGCAGTACTTC.

The chain employs TRBV10-3 and TRBJ2-7, with 9 bases matching TRBD1. The germline CDR1 and CDR2 sequences are ENHRY and SYGVKD. This CDR3 contains 13 residues. The trim removed 9 bases at V and 0 bases at J, leaving 3 bases unmatched. The CDR3 coding sequence is TGTGCCATACAGGGGGCGGGCTCCTACGAGCAGTACTTC. Translated, it gives CAIQGAGSYEQYF.

This clonotype appeared many times. The chain's CDR3 is CASSRDRVGYGYTF. For the CDR3, the DNA is TGCGCCAGCAGTCGGGACAGGGTAGGATATGGCTACACCTTC. The V gene is TRBV10-1, the J gene TRBJ1-2; 9 nucleotides match TRBD1. The CDR3 extends over 14 amino acids. Trimming took 5 bases from V and 5 from J; bases not matched to a gene: 6. Germline lookup yields CDR1 WNHNN and CDR2 SYGVQD (reference sequence).

The rearrangement uses TRBV9 and TRBJ1-1, with 8 bases lining up with TRBD1. This CDR3 spans 15 amino acids. From germline, CDR1 is SGDLS and CDR2 YYNGEE. Trimming removed 0 bases from V and 5 bases from J; junction bases left unmatched: 6. Here the CDR3 DNA reads TGTGCCAGCAGCGTAGAGGACAGGGTGGGGACTGAAGCTTTCTTT. Translated: CASSVEDRVGTEAFF.

The chain couples TRBV5-1 to TRBJ1-2; 7 bases are a match to TRBD1. The V gene's germline CDR1 is SGHRS and CDR2 YFSETQ. The V and J ends lost 4 bases and 4 bases, in that order; junction bases with no gene match: 10. This CDR3 is built from 15 residues. The CDR3 sequence is CASSETDRWGYGYTF. The CDR3, as DNA: TGCGCCAGCAGCGAGACGGACAGGTGGGGCTATGGCTACACCTTC.

The chain carries TRBV7-9 and TRBJ1-2; weak D call: TRBD1 (5 bases). The V gene lost 5 bases and the J gene lost 8 bases, with 15 bases spanning the gap. The germline V gene encodes CDR1 SEHNR and CDR2 FQNEAQ (reference sequence). This CDR3 region has 13 residues. This CDR3 reads CASSAGTGSGYTF. The CDR3 DNA follows: TGTGCCAGCAGCGCGGGGACCGGCTCAGGCTACACCTTC.

This clonotype was observed at least ten times. The rearrangement links TRBV19 to TRBJ2-1; D possibly corresponds to TRBD2 (6 bases). Germline CDR1 LNHDA, CDR2 SQIVND (reference sequence). CDR3 size: 15 residues. V lost 3 bases to trimming and J lost 3 bases, with 12 bases between them. DNA for the CDR3: TGTGCCAGTAGTATGGAGGGCTACTACTACAATGAGCAGTTCTTC. Translating gives CASSMEGYYYNEQFF.